This note documents a single T cell receptor (beta chain) sequence. These data come from a study of technical replicates of blood from a handful of donors. Libraries were prepared by immunoSEQ multiplex PCR; TCRdb keeps only in-frame clonotypes and omits some of them. The repertoire holds 74,000 or so clones, with 90% to 98% as singletons. The CDR3 consists of 15 residues. CDR1 is MNHEY, CDR2 SMNVEV, per germline (reference sequence). J lost 5 bases, V lost 5 bases, and 7 bases had no gene match. The sequence was collected from a human donor in good health. The sample comprised T cells isolated from PBMCs. The chain has TRBV27 and TRBJ1-5; 9 bases match TRBD1. CDR3 nucleotides: TGTGCCAGCAGTACTACAGGGGGCCCTCATCAGCCCCAGCATTTT. Its protein is CASSTTGGPHQPQHF.